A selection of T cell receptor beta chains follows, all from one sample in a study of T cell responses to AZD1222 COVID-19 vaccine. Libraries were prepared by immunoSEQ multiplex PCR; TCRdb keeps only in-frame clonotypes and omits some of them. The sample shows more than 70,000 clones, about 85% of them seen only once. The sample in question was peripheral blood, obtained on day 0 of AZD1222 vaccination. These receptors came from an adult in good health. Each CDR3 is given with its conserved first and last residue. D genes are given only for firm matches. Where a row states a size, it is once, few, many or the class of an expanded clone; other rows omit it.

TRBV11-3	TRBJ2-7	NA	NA	CASSFGPGRSYEQYF	TGTGCCAGCAGCTTTGGCCCAGGTCGTTCCTACGAGCAGTACTTC
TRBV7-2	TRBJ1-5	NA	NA	CASSSRSAINQPQHF	TGTGCCAGCAGCTCACGGTCCGCAATCAATCAGCCCCAGCATTTT
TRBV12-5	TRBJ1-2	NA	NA	CASGWGREDYGYTF	TGTGCTAGTGGTTGGGGGCGGGAGGACTATGGCTACACCTTC
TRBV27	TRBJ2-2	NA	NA	CASSSGRGAGELFF	TGTGCCAGCAGTTCCGGCAGGGGGGCCGGGGAGCTGTTTTTT
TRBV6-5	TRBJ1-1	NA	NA	CASKEGGSEAFF	TGTGCCAGCAAAGAGGGGGGCTCTGAAGCTTTCTTT
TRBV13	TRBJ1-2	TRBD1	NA	CASSSRDRVPAGYTF	TGTGCCAGCAGCTCCCGGGACAGGGTTCCGGCTGGCTACACCTTC
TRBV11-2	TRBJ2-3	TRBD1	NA	CASSTRRDRGTDTQYF	TGTGCCAGCAGCACGCGCCGGGACAGGGGGACAGATACGCAGTATTTT
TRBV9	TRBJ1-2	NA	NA	CASSLGVPNYGYTF	TGTGCCAGCAGCCTAGGGGTCCCTAACTATGGCTACACCTTC
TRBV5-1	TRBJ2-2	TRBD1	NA	CASSMGQGHGELFF	TGCGCCAGCAGCATGGGACAGGGGCACGGGGAGCTGTTTTTT
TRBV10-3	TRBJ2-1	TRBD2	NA	CAISDEGLAGGNEQFF	TGTGCCATCAGTGACGAGGGACTAGCGGGGGGCAATGAGCAGTTCTTC
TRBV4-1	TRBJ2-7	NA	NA	CASSQVDSYEQYF	TGCGCCAGCAGCCAAGTAGACTCCTACGAGCAGTACTTC
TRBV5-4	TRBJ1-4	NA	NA	CASSYSSAGGEKLFF	TGTGCCAGCAGCTACAGCTCCGCCGGGGGTGAAAAACTGTTTTTT
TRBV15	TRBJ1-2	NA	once	CATSERPRAFNYGYTF	TGTGCCACCAGCGAGAGACCCAGGGCCTTTAACTATGGCTACACCTTC
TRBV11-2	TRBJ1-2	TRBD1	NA	CASSKNRGLGYTF	TGTGCCAGCAGCAAGAACAGGGGGCTTGGCTACACCTTC
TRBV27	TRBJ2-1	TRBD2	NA	CASSFIKAGGPHEQFF	TGTGCCAGCAGTTTCATTAAGGCGGGGGGGCCCCATGAGCAGTTCTTC
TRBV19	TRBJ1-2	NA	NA	CASSLTLSGAVNYGYTF	TGTGCCAGTAGTCTTACTTTGTCCGGGGCGGTTAACTATGGCTACACCTTC
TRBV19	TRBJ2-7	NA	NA	CASSAPGEKGYEQYF	TGTGCCAGTAGTGCGCCTGGGGAGAAGGGCTACGAGCAGTACTTC
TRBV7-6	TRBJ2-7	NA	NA	CASSLGSSGTTYEQYF	TGTGCCAGCAGCTTAGGATCCAGCGGAACTACCTACGAGCAGTACTTC
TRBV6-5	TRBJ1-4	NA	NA	CASTGGRNEKLFF	TGTGCCAGCACCGGAGGACGTAATGAAAAACTGTTTTTT
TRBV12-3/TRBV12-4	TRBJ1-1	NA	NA	CASSSRLNTEAFF	TGTGCCAGCAGTTCGAGACTGAACACTGAAGCTTTCTTT
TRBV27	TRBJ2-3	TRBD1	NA	CASSVGQRVETQYF	TGTGCCAGCAGTGTGGGACAGAGAGTAGAAACGCAGTATTTT
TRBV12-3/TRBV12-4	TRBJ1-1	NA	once	CASTFRTEAFF	TGTGCCAGCACATTTCGGACTGAAGCTTTCTTT
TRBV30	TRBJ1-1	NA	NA	CAWSQGIMNTEAFF	TGTGCCTGGTCTCAGGGAATCATGAACACTGAAGCTTTCTTT
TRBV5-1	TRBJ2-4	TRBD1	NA	CASSAQGENIQYF	TGCGCCAGCAGCGCACAGGGGGAGAACATTCAGTACTTC